This TCR beta chain was observed in a study of blood T cell repertoires in COVID-19. The overall study: The samples span acute and convalescent COVID-19 from the United States, Italy and Spain. Sources were T cells, B-cell-depleted T cells, or PBMCs; the material itself was cDNA or gDNA.

Trimming removed 5 bases from V and 0 bases from J, with 11 bases in between. Germline CDR1 and CDR2: SGHRS and YFSETQ. The CDR3 is 15 residues long. Cohorts were determined from participant-reported clinical history. The study counted Cohort 3 donors as recovered given two negative PCRs, clearance, or symptom resolution. The method was immunoSEQ multiplex PCR; TCRdb's version includes in-frame clones alone and lacks a portion of them. Of about 190,000 clones in the sample, 86% were seen once. The sequence was obtained from a woman in her 30s who had recovered from COVID-19. The chain employs TRBV5-1 and TRBJ2-2; a possible D gene is TRBD2 (5 bases). The sample taken for sequencing was PBMCs or T cells enriched from blood (not recorded which). CDR3 in DNA: TGCGCCAGCAGATTAGCGACAACGAACACCGGGGAGCTGTTTTTT. Translated: CASRLATTNTGELFF.